The subject of this entry is one T cell receptor (beta chain). Its specificity is not known. The record originates from a study of T cell responses to AZD1222 COVID-19 vaccine. Study context: Second-dose recipients at about 4 or about 12 weeks were treated as one pooled group. The study's findings and limits: Spike-wide coverage was observed for vaccine-associated CD4 TCRs, with dominant responses at 160-218 and 743-854. White British people made up most donors, females outnumbered males, and clonal diversity was possibly underestimated. Only a handful of AZD1222 recipients were seropositive at baseline.

From germline, CDR1 is LGHNA and CDR2 YNFKEQ. V lost 3 bases, J lost 0 bases, and 15 bases lay in between. The CDR3 loop spans 18 amino acids. Data came from immunoSEQ multiplex PCR; TCRdb stores just in-frame clones and leaves some out. Of fewer than 110,000 clones listed, approximately 86% are singletons. V is TRBV4-2 and J is TRBJ2-6, with D possibly being TRBD1 (5 bases). This receptor was obtained from an adult in good health. Sequenced here: peripheral blood, sampled on day 0 of AZD1222 vaccination. The CDR3 reads CASSQEGALSSGANVLTF. The CDR3 DNA follows: TGTGCCAGCAGCCAGGAAGGGGCTCTTAGCTCTGGGGCCAACGTCCTGACTTTC.